The T cell receptor (beta chain) described here comes from a study of T cell responses to AZD1222 COVID-19 vaccine. Turning to this clone: Its specificity is not known.

There are 14 residues in the CDR3. The V end was cut by 4 bases, the J end by 11 bases, with 21 bases between. Per germline, CDR1 SGHAT and CDR2 FQNNGV. Overall study results and limits: Clonal diversity was possibly underestimated, and the donors were mostly white British, with more females. Spike-specific TCR breadth and depth were elevated following two AZD1222 doses.

TCRdb's table, derived via immunoSEQ multiplex PCR, lists solely in-frame clones and lacks some. The table includes about 150,000 clones, 80% to 95% detected once. The clonotype was recovered from an adult who received the AZD1222 COVID-19 vaccine. The V and J genes are TRBV11-2 and TRBJ2-7; possible D gene TRBD1, 5 bases. The sample here was peripheral blood, taken 28 days after the second AZD1222 dose. The CDR3 sequence is CASSSSRGQGREYF. In DNA form, the CDR3 reads TGTGCCAGCAGCTCCAGTAGGGGTCAGGGTAGGGAGTACTTC.